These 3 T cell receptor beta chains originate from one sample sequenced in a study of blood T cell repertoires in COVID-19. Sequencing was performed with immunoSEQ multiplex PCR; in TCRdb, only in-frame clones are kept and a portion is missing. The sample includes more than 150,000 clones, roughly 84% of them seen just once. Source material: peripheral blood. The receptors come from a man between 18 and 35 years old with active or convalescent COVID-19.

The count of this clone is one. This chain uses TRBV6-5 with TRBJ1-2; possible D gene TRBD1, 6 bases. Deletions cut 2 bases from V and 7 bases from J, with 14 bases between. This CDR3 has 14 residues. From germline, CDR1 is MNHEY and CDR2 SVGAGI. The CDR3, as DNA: TGTGCCAGCAGTTACGGTGGGGGCGTTCCTGGCTACACCTTC. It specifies CASSYGGGVPGYTF.

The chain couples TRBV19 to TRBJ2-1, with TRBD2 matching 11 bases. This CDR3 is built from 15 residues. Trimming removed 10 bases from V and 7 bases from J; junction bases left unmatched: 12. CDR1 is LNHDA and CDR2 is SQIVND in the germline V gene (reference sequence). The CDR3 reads CATETTSGSRNEQFF. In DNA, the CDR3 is TGTGCCACCGAAACCACTAGCGGGAGTAGGAATGAGCAGTTCTTC.

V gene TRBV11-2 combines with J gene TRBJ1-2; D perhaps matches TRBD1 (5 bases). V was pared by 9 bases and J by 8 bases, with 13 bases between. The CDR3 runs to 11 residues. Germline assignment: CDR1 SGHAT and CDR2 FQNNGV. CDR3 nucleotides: TGTGCCAGTTTGGGGACTCGGGGCTACACCTTC. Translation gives CASLGTRGYTF. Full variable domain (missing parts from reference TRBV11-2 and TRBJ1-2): EAGVAQSPRYKIIEKRQSVAFWCNPISGHATLYWYQQILGQGPKLLIQFQNNGVVDDSQLPKDRFSAERLKGVDSTLKIQPAKLEDSAVYLCASLGTRGYTFGSGTRLTVV.